This entry features one T cell receptor (beta chain) sequence. With 6 bases clipped from V and 3 bases from J, the junction kept 3 bases outside the gene matches. Germline values: CDR1 MNHEY, CDR2 SVGAGI. This CDR3 is 13 amino acids long. This specimen comes from a study of blood T cell repertoires in COVID-19. Study-level information: PBMCs, B-cell-depleted T cells, or T cells provided the cDNA or gDNA that made up the material.

Sequencing was performed with immunoSEQ multiplex PCR; in TCRdb, only in-frame clones are kept and a portion is missing. This sample has about 360,000 clones; 75% to 90% occur once, and the top ten carry 7.1%. Those enrolled in Seattle joined during active infection and were followed longitudinally afterward. This receptor was taken from a woman aged 55-69 years with COVID-19, enrolled during active disease. V and J are TRBV6-5 and TRBJ2-7, with TRBD2 matching 9 bases. Sequencing was carried out using peripheral blood. The CDR3 bases are TGTGCCAGCAGCCTAGCGGGGATCTACGAGCAGTACTTC. Its protein product is CASSLAGIYEQYF.